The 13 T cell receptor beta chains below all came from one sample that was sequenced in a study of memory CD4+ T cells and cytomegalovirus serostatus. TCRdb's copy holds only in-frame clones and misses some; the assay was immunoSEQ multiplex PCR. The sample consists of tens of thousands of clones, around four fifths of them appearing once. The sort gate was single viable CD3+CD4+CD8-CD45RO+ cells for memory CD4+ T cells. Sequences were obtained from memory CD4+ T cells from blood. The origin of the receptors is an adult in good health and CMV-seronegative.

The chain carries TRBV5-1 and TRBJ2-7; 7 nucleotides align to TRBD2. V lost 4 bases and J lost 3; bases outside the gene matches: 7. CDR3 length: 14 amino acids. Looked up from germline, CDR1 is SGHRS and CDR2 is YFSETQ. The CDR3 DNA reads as TGCGCCAGCAGCCTCGCCAGCGGGATCTACGAGCAGTACTTC. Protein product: CASSLASGIYEQYF.

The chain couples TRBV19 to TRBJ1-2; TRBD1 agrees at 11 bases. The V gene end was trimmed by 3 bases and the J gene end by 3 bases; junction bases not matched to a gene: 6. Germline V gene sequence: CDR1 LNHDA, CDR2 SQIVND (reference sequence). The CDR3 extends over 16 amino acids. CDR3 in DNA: TGTGCCAGTAGTATCCGGACAGGGGGCCGAGACTATGGCTACACCTTC. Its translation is CASSIRTGGRDYGYTF. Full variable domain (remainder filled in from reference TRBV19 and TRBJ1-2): DGGITQSPKYLFRKEGQNVTLSCEQNLNHDAMYWYRQDPGQGLRLIYYSQIVNDFQKGDIAEGYSVSREKKESFPLTVTSAQKNPTAFYLCASSIRTGGRDYGYTFGSGTRLTVV.

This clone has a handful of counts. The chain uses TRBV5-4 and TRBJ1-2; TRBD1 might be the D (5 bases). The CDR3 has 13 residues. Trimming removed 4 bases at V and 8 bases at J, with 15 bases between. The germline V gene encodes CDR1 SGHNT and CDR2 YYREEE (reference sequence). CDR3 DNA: TGTGCCAGCAGCCCCCACGGGGACGGGGGCTACACCTTC. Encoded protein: CASSPHGDGGYTF.

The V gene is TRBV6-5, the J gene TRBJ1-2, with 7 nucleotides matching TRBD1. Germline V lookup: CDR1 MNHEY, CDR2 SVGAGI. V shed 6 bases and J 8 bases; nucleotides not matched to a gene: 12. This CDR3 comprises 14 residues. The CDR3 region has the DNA TGTGCCAGCAGAAAACAGGGGACCCAGAGCGGCTACACCTTC. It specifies CASRKQGTQSGYTF.

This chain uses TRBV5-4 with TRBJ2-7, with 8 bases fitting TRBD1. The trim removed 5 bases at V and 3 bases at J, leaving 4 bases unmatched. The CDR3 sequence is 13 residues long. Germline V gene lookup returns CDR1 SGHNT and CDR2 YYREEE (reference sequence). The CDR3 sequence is CASRNDRGYEQYF. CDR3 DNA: TGTGCCAGCAGAAACGACAGGGGCTACGAGCAGTACTTC.

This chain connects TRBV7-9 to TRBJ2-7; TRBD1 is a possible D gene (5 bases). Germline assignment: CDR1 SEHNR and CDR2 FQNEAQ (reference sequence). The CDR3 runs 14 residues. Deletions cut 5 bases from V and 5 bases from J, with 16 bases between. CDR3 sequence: CASSPPGHRDEQYF. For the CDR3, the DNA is TGTGCCAGCAGCCCCCCAGGACATCGGGACGAGCAGTACTTC.

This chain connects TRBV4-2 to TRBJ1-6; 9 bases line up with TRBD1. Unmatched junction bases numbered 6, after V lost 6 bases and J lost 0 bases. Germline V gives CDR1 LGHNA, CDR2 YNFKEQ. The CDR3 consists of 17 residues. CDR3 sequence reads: CASRDRGPVSYNSPLHF. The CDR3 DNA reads TGTGCCAGCAGGGACAGGGGTCCCGTCTCCTATAATTCACCCCTCCACTTT.

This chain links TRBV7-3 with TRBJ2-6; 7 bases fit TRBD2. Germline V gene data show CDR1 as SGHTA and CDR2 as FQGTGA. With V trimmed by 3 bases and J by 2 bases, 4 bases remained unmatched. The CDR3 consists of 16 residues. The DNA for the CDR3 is TGTGCCAGCAGCTTGGGCGGGGGTACTGGGGCCAACGTCCTGACTTTC. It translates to CASSLGGGTGANVLTF.

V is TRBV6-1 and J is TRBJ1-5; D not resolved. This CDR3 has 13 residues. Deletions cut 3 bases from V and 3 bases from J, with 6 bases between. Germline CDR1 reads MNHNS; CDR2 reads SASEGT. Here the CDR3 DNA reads TGTGCCAGCAGTGAGACATACAATCAGCCCCAGCATTTT. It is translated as CASSETYNQPQHF.

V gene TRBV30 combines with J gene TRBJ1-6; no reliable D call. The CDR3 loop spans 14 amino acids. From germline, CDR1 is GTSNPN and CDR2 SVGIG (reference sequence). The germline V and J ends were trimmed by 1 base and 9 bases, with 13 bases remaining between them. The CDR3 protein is CAWSAGSDISPLHF. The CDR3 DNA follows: TGTGCCTGGAGTGCCGGTTCGGATATTTCACCCCTCCACTTT.

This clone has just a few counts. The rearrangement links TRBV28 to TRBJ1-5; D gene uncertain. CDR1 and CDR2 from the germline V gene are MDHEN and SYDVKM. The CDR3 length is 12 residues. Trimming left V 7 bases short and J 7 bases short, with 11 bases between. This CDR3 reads CASTRPSQPQHF. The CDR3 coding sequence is TGTGCCAGCACCCGGCCCTCACAGCCCCAGCATTTT.

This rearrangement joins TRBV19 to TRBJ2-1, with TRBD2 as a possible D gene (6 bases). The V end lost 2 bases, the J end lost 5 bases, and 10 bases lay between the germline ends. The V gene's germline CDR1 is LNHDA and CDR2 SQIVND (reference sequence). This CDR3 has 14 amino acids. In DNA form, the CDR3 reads TGTGCCAGTAGTATAAGGCGGGGAAACAATGAGCAGTTCTTC. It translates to CASSIRRGNNEQFF.

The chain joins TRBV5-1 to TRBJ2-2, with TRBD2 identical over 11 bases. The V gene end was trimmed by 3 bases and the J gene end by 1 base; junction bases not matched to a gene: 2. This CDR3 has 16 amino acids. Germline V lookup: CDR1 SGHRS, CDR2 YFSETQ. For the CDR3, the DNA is TGCGCCAGCAGCTCAGGACTAGCGGGGAACACCGGGGAGCTGTTTTTT. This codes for CASSSGLAGNTGELFF.